This TCR beta chain was captured by sequencing in a study of blood T cell repertoires in COVID-19. Study-level background: COVID-19 samples collected from the United States, Italy and Spain covered acute and convalescent phases. T cells, B-cell-depleted T cells, or PBMCs provided the cDNA or gDNA that served as material.

In the study's own analysis: The authors estimated nucleated cell counts from reference gene primer amplification. Measured with immunoSEQ multiplex PCR; TCRdb has only the in-frame clones, and not every one. The DNA was the basis for D and trimming; V, J and clone size are from that table. The sample comprises roughly 200,000 clones, approximately 87% of which are singletons, and roughly 6.2% rests with the top ten. The germline gives CDR1 MNHEY, CDR2 SVGEGT. With 0 bases removed from V and 0 bases from J, the gap between germline ends came to 21 bases. This CDR3 has 20 residues. Sequenced material: peripheral blood. The receptor was derived from a man between 60 and 75 years old who had recovered from COVID-19. The chain links TRBV6-2 or TRBV6-3 to TRBJ1-5; possibly TRBD1 for D (5 bases). The CDR3 sequence: CASSYSPGGQGSYSNQPQHF. The CDR3 nucleotides are TGTGCCAGCAGTTACTCTCCCGGAGGGCAGGGTAGCTATAGCAATCAGCCCCAGCATTTT.